Presented here are 5 T cell receptor beta chains from one specimen sequenced in a study of human T cells and chemical hapten exposure. Time point denoted: patch test 1, 2 weeks after DPC sensitization. Treatment specified: therapeutic diphenylcyclopropenone sensitization with weekly scalp DPC. One entry per CDR3 protein, called by TCRdb with MiXCR from the RACE reads. The repertoire holds about 360,000 distinct CDR3 sequences, with approximately 5% as singletons. Sample: whole blood, taken in connection with sensitization to the hapten diphenylcyclopropenone (DPC). All receptors derive from a woman between 45 and 65 years old with alopecia areata. Some clones in this sample may be carry-over from other donors' samples.

The sample holds many counts of this clonotype. The V gene is TRBV6-1, the J gene TRBJ2-3; 7 positions match TRBD1. With V trimmed by 8 bases and J by 5 bases, 7 bases remained unmatched. From germline, CDR1 is MNHNS and CDR2 SASEGT. The CDR3 loop spans 13 amino acids. This CDR3 reads CASGKGAEDTQYF. Written as DNA, the CDR3 is TGTGCCAGCGGAAAGGGGGCAGAAGATACGCAGTATTTT.

The chain carries TRBV6-6 and TRBJ1-2; 7 bases are a match to TRBD1. Germline-derived CDR1 and CDR2 are MNHNY and SVGAGI (reference sequence). The V and J ends lost 6 bases and 6 bases, in that order; junction bases with no gene match: 7. This CDR3 comprises 13 residues. DNA of the CDR3: TGTGCCAGCAGAACCGGGACAGTTAATGGCTACACCTTC. Protein product: CASRTGTVNGYTF.

At least ten counts were recorded for this clonotype. This chain joins TRBV5-1 and TRBJ1-1, with 7 bases aligning to TRBD1. V shed 4 bases, J shed 0 bases, and the junction held 6 bases outside the gene matches. Per germline, CDR1 SGHRS and CDR2 YFSETQ. The CDR3 covers 15 residues. The CDR3 DNA reads TGCGCCAGCAGCGGTGGGACAGTTGTGAACACTGAAGCTTTCTTT. It specifies CASSGGTVVNTEAFF.

A few counts support this clonotype. The J gene is TRBJ2-2, the V gene TRBV27; 8 bases align to TRBD1. Trimming cost V 3 bases and J 4 bases; bases outside gene matches: 4. Germline V gene data show CDR1 as MNHEY and CDR2 as SMNVEV (reference sequence). The CDR3 has 15 amino acids. As DNA, the CDR3 is TGTGCCAGCAGTTTTATAGACAGGGGCACCGGGGAGCTGTTTTTT. Residues: CASSFIDRGTGELFF.

This clonotype has ten or more counts. A read error may account for a junction end that differs from germline. The chain is built from TRBV12-3 or TRBV12-4 and TRBJ1-3; 7 nucleotides align to TRBD1. This CDR3 contains 12 residues. DNA for the CDR3: TGTGCCAGCAGCCAGACAGGGCACTCTCGGAATTTT. Translated: CASSQTGHSRNF.